Presented here are 28 T cell receptor beta chains from one specimen sequenced in a study of T cells in Graves' hyperthyroidism and ophthalmopathy. Amplification of TCR beta CDR3 regions used RNA as the template. TCR CDR3 regions were first amplified by RT-PCR with HTBI primers. MiXCR was run by TCRdb on the multiplex PCR reads, yielding one entry per CDR3 protein. This sample yields over 350,000 distinct CDR3 sequences, of which roughly 14% are seen a single time; about 13% belongs to the top ten. The sample was blood. The origin of the receptors is a man aged 18-30 years with Graves' ophthalmopathy.

The table lists this clonotype with a few counts. The rearrangement links TRBV20-1 to TRBJ2-5; D is perhaps TRBD1 or TRBD2 (5 bases each). This CDR3 region has 12 residues. V was shortened by 6 bases and J by 1 base, with 9 bases between the two germline ends. Germline V gene data show CDR1 as DFQATT and CDR2 as SNEGSKA (reference sequence). The CDR3 DNA reads as TGCAGTGCCCGGGGCCCCCAAGAGACCCAGTACTTC. It codes for CSARGPQETQYF.

This clonotype was detected ten times or more. The CDR3 region has the DNA TGTGCCTGGAGTCGCGCCCTCGGCTGGACTGAAGCTTTCTTT. The encoded protein is CAWSRALGWTEAFF. The V and J genes are TRBV30 and TRBJ1-1; D is unresolved. Trimming removed 2 bases at V and 5 bases at J, with 15 bases between. From germline, CDR1 is GTSNPN and CDR2 SVGIG (reference sequence). The CDR3 spans 14 residues.

This clonotype has at least ten counts. V and J are TRBV20-1 and TRBJ2-5; D unclear. Germline lookup yields CDR1 DFQATT and CDR2 SNEGSKA (reference sequence). The CDR3 contains 15 residues. V shed 3 bases and J shed 2 bases, with 16 bases lying between them. As DNA, the CDR3 is TGCAGTGCTAGTGGTGGACGACTCAGACAAGAGACCCAGTACTTC. Translating gives CSASGGRLRQETQYF.

The sample holds many counts of this clonotype. The chain links TRBV13 to TRBJ2-5; TRBD2 agrees at 8 bases. The V gene end was trimmed by 10 bases and the J gene end by 1 base; junction bases not matched to a gene: 20. The CDR3 sequence is 18 residues long. Germline V CDR1 and CDR2: PRHDT, FYEKMQ (reference sequence). CDR3 sequence (DNA): TGTGCCACCTCAGGGGTGTCTGGCGGGGGGATCTTCCAAGAGACCCAGTACTTC. It is translated as CATSGVSGGGIFQETQYF.

This clonotype showed up many times. The gene calls are TRBV27 and TRBJ2-1, with TRBD1 identical over 10 bases. Losses at the gene ends were 10 bases for V and 7 bases for J; bases not matched to a gene: 13. Germline V CDR1 and CDR2: MNHEY, SMNVEV (reference sequence). The CDR3 has 15 amino acids. The CDR3 DNA reads TGTGCCACCCTTACTGGGGACAGGGGAGGGAATGAGCAGTTCTTC. As protein: CATLTGDRGGNEQFF.

The sample holds many counts of this clonotype. The chain joins TRBV7-2 to TRBJ2-7; D is perhaps TRBD2 (7 bases). The CDR3 extends over 14 amino acids. V was clipped by 4 bases and J by 4 bases, with 14 bases between them. Germline CDR1 and CDR2: SGHTA and FQGNSA. The CDR3 protein is CASSSRGAGYEQYF. The CDR3 DNA reads TGTGCCAGCAGCTCCCGGGGGGCCGGGTACGAGCAGTACTTC.

This clonotype has at least ten counts. The chain employs TRBV6-5 and TRBJ2-7; D is tentatively TRBD1 or TRBD2 (6 bases each). V shed 2 bases and J shed 6 bases, with 11 bases lying between them. Germline V gene data show CDR1 as MNHEY and CDR2 as SVGAGI. There are 13 residues in the CDR3. The CDR3 region is CASSYARGLEQYF. The DNA for the CDR3 is TGTGCCAGCAGTTACGCCCGGGGGCTCGAGCAGTACTTC.

The chain employs TRBV7-9 and TRBJ2-7; D is unclear. V dropped 1 base and J dropped 5 bases, with 12 bases sitting between them. The CDR3 runs to 14 residues. CDR1 and CDR2 from the germline V gene are SEHNR and FQNEAQ (reference sequence). In nucleotides, the CDR3 is TGTGCCAGCAGCTTAGACGAATCCATAGACGAGCAGTACTTC. Its protein is CASSLDESIDEQYF.

The J gene is TRBJ1-6, the V gene TRBV3-1, with unresolved D. The CDR3 runs to 14 residues. Trimming left V 0 bases short and J 13 bases short, with 13 bases between. Germline CDR1 is LGHDT and CDR2 is YNNKEL (reference sequence). The CDR3 DNA sequence: TGTGCCAGCAGCCAAGACGGTTCATTACGGCCCCTCCACTTT. Amino acid sequence: CASSQDGSLRPLHF. The variable domain in full, completed from reference TRBV3-1 and TRBJ1-6, reads DTAVSQTPKYLVTQMGNDKSIKCEQNLGHDTMYWYKQDSKKFLKIMFSYNNKELIINETVPNRFSPKSPDKAHLNLHINSLELGDSAVYFCASSQDGSLRPLHFGNGTRLTVT.

This clonotype was observed many times. The chain links TRBV29-1 to TRBJ1-2; 7 bases are shared with TRBD1. The V gene end was trimmed by 2 bases and the J gene end by 4 bases; junction bases not matched to a gene: 4. The CDR3 has 13 amino acids. The V gene's germline CDR1 is SQVTM and CDR2 ANQGSEA. CDR3: CSVERTGGYGYTF. As DNA, the CDR3 is TGCAGCGTTGAACGGACAGGAGGCTATGGCTACACCTTC.

This clonotype has more than one count but fewer than ten. The CDR3 DNA sequence: TGTGCCAGCAGCCCGGGGGTCAACGAGCAGTACTTC. As protein: CASSPGVNEQYF. The V call is TRBV6-2 or TRBV6-3, the J call TRBJ2-7; possibly TRBD2 for D (6 bases). V dropped 6 bases and J dropped 5 bases, with 11 bases sitting between them. Germline-derived CDR1 and CDR2 are MNHEY and SVGEGT. The length of the CDR3 is 12 residues.

The chain combines TRBV11-3 with TRBJ2-5; TRBD1 agrees at 9 bases. The trim removed 3 bases at V and 4 bases at J, leaving 3 bases unmatched. The CDR3 is made up of 14 amino acids. Germline CDR1 SGHNT, CDR2 YENEEA. The CDR3 bases are TGTGCCAGCAGCTTGGGGACAGGGACAGAGACCCAGTACTTC. Translation: CASSLGTGTETQYF.

The J gene is TRBJ2-3, the V gene TRBV20-1; D not certain. There are 13 residues in the CDR3. The germline V gene has CDR1 DFQATT and CDR2 SNEGSKA (reference sequence). Trimming cost V 1 base and J 3 bases, with 8 bases left between them. The CDR3 DNA is TGCAGTGCTAGAGGTAGTCCTACAGATACGCAGTATTTT. It specifies CSARGSPTDTQYF.

This clonotype was picked up a small number of times. A much bigger clone sits one base away, suggesting this may be a read error. The genes are TRBV12-3 or TRBV12-4 and TRBJ1-1; no definite D call. The CDR3 is made up of 13 amino acids. V gave up 1 base and J gave up 3 bases, with 6 bases separating them. The CDR3 coding sequence is TGTGCCAGCAGTTTAGATGGGCACACTGAAGCTTTCTTT. Translation gives CASSLDGHTEAFF.

The sample holds many counts of this clonotype. The chain links TRBV20-1 to TRBJ2-7, with unresolved D. CDR3 size: 12 residues. Germline V gives CDR1 DFQATT, CDR2 SNEGSKA (reference sequence). V lost 5 bases, J lost 3 bases, and 11 bases lay in between. Here the CDR3 DNA reads TGCAGTGCTCTGCCTAGGAGCTACGAGCAGTACTTC. Translation gives CSALPRSYEQYF.

This clonotype was seen repeatedly, ten times or more. The V and J genes are TRBV5-1 and TRBJ2-7; 12 bases align to TRBD1. V dropped 4 bases and J dropped 2; count of bases not matched to a gene: 4. Germline V gives CDR1 SGHRS, CDR2 YFSETQ. There are 15 residues in the CDR3. CDR3 nucleotides: TGCGCCAGCAGCCAGGGACAGGGGGCGACCTACGAGCAGTACTTC. Amino acids: CASSQGQGATYEQYF.

This clonotype was observed at least ten times. The V and J genes are TRBV10-3 and TRBJ2-1; 10 bases fit TRBD1. Per germline, CDR1 ENHRY and CDR2 SYGVKD. The CDR3 sequence is 14 residues long. Trimming took 10 bases from V and 8 from J; bases not matched to a gene: 11. The CDR3 loop reads CATGWTGQGHEQFF. CDR3 sequence (DNA): TGTGCCACGGGTTGGACGGGACAGGGGCATGAGCAGTTCTTC.

The sample holds one count of this clonotype. The chain combines TRBV12-3 or TRBV12-4 with TRBJ2-3; TRBD1 might be the D (6 bases). Trimming stripped 4 bases from V and 8 bases from J, with 13 bases between. This CDR3 spans 13 amino acids. CDR3 region: CASSWVRGLTQYF. Written as DNA, the CDR3 is TGTGCCAGCAGTTGGGTCAGGGGTCTTACGCAGTATTTT.

The genes are TRBV10-3 and TRBJ2-3; 16 bases fit TRBD2. The CDR3 is made up of 17 amino acids. The V and J ends lost 8 bases and 4 bases, in that order; junction bases with no gene match: 9. Germline loops: CDR1 ENHRY, CDR2 SYGVKD. The CDR3 loop is CAIGSGTSGRAPDTQYF. The CDR3 region has the DNA TGTGCCATCGGATCCGGGACTAGCGGGAGGGCCCCAGATACGCAGTATTTT.

This clonotype was observed many times. The chain carries TRBV5-1 and TRBJ1-2; D perhaps matches TRBD1 (6 bases). This CDR3 contains 14 residues. Trimming pared 0 bases from V and 4 bases from J, leaving 10 bases between. Germline V gene lookup returns CDR1 SGHRS and CDR2 YFSETQ. Here the CDR3 reads CASSLAATGYGYTF. CDR3 nucleotide sequence: TGCGCCAGCAGCTTGGCCGCGACAGGCTATGGCTACACCTTC.

V usage is TRBV30 and J usage is TRBJ2-5, with D hard to call. Trimming left V 1 base short and J 4 bases short, with 7 bases between. The length of the CDR3 is 12 residues. Germline CDR1 reads GTSNPN; CDR2 reads SVGIG (reference sequence). This chain's CDR3 is CAWSGHRETQYF. The CDR3 bases are TGTGCCTGGAGTGGTCACAGAGAGACCCAGTACTTC.

The rearrangement links TRBV5-1 to TRBJ1-5; no clear D. CDR1 and CDR2 (germline): SGHRS, YFSETQ. V dropped 2 bases and J dropped 4 bases, with 10 bases sitting between them. The CDR3 extends over 14 amino acids. This chain's CDR3 is CASSLGTLNQPQHF. The CDR3 DNA reads TGCGCCAGCAGCTTAGGCACACTAAATCAGCCCCAGCATTTT.

This clonotype has at least ten counts. This chain links TRBV2 with TRBJ2-7; 11 nucleotides agree with TRBD1. The CDR3 covers 17 residues. Germline CDR1 SNHLY, CDR2 FYNNEI. Germline trimming cut 5 bases from V and 2 bases from J; bases unmatched to any gene: 11. In nucleotides, the CDR3 is TGTGCCAGCAGTCCTCCCCCCGGGACAGGGGGAACCTACGAGCAGTACTTC. Translated, it gives CASSPPPGTGGTYEQYF.

Ten or more counts support this clonotype. This chain uses TRBV6-5 with TRBJ2-7; 7 bases are a match to TRBD2. The CDR3 totals 15 residues. Looked up from germline, CDR1 is MNHEY and CDR2 is SVGAGI. With V trimmed by 0 bases and J by 3 bases, 5 bases remained unmatched. The CDR3 protein is CASSYSSVAGYEQYF. The CDR3 DNA is TGTGCCAGCAGTTACTCGAGTGTAGCGGGCTACGAGCAGTACTTC.

This clonotype was seen at least ten times. The genes are TRBV27 and TRBJ2-7, with D possibly being TRBD2 (5 bases). Deletions cut 6 bases from V and 2 bases from J, with 17 bases between. From germline, CDR1 is MNHEY and CDR2 SMNVEV (reference sequence). The CDR3 runs 15 residues. CDR3 region: CASSWSGLGAYEQYF. CDR3 DNA sequence: TGTGCCAGCAGCTGGAGCGGACTTGGCGCCTACGAGCAGTACTTC.

This clonotype has at least ten counts. The chain couples TRBV13 to TRBJ2-7; 10 bases line up with TRBD1. V lost 4 bases to trimming and J lost 4 bases; unmatched junction nucleotides: 4. CDR1 and CDR2 from the germline V gene are PRHDT and FYEKMQ (reference sequence). This CDR3 has 14 residues. This CDR3 reads CASSSRDRGYEQYF. CDR3 in DNA: TGTGCCAGCAGCTCCCGGGACAGGGGTTACGAGCAGTACTTC. Variable domain in full (rest from reference TRBV13 and TRBJ2-7): AAGVIQSPRHLIKEKRETATLKCYPIPRHDTVYWYQQGPGQDPQFLISFYEKMQSDKGSIPDRFSAQQFSDYHSELNMSSLELGDSALYFCASSSRDRGYEQYFGPGTRLTVT.

In this sample, this clonotype turned up many times. The gene calls are TRBV3-1 and TRBJ2-2; 7 bases are shared with TRBD2. The junction had 7 bases not matched to a gene; V was cut back by 4 bases and J by 5 bases. This CDR3 region has 15 residues. Germline-derived CDR1 and CDR2 are LGHDT and YNNKEL (reference sequence). This CDR3 is CASSPASAGTGELFF. The CDR3 nucleotides are TGTGCCAGCAGCCCCGCTTCAGCGGGGACCGGGGAGCTGTTTTTT.

Notes on this clonotype: Since a much larger clone is just one base distant, this may be a read error. V usage is TRBV6-1 and J usage is TRBJ1-6, with 8 bases aligning to TRBD1. Germline V gene data show CDR1 as MNHNS and CDR2 as SASEGT. This CDR3 has 19 amino acids. CDR3 residues: CASSEGRQGRGSYNSPFHF. The CDR3 region has the DNA TGTGCCAGCAGTGAAGGAAGACAGGGGCGCGGATCCTATAATTCACCCTTCCACTTT.